A selection of T cell receptor beta chains follows, all from one sample in a study of cytomegalovirus exposure and HLA in healthy donors. The repertoire was sequenced with immunoSEQ multiplex PCR; TCRdb's copy has only in-frame clones and lacks some. The sample includes a few hundred thousand clones, around 83% seen only once; the top ten take 1.2% to 1.5%. Material: PBMCs. The receptors shown here come from a girl aged 5 to 17 in good health and CMV-seronegative. Both conserved end residues are part of each CDR3. The D gene is left open where the match is weak. Only some rows state a clone size, as once, few, many or a class for expanded clones.

clone size | J gene | V gene | D gene | CDR3 DNA | CDR3 protein
NA | TRBJ1-2 | TRBV4-3 | NA | TGCGCCAGCAGCCAAGAGTGGAGGGGCAGCTATGGCTACACCTTC | CASSQEWRGSYGYTF
few | TRBJ2-3 | TRBV7-9 | TRBD1 | TGTGCCAGCAGCTTGACAGGGGGGAGCACAGATACGCAGTATTTT | CASSLTGGSTDTQYF
NA | TRBJ2-1 | TRBV6-1 | TRBD1 | TGTGCCGCCGAGGGACAGGTCAATGAGCAGTTCTTC | CAAEGQVNEQFF
NA | TRBJ2-1 | TRBV4-2 | TRBD1 | TGTGCCAGCAGCCAAGAAAGACAGGGGGCTAGGGAGCAGTTCTTC | CASSQERQGAREQFF
NA | TRBJ2-7 | TRBV7-6 | NA | TGTGCCAGCAGCCCGGACAGTTCCTACGAGCAGTACTTC | CASSPDSSYEQYF
NA | TRBJ2-7 | TRBV27 | TRBD2 | TGTGCCACTAGGAGGACCGGACTAGCGGGAGACTACGAGCAGTACTTC | CATRRTGLAGDYEQYF
NA | TRBJ2-7 | TRBV5-6 | TRBD2 | TGTGCCAGCAGCCGTTGGGGGGGTTCTTCCTACGAGCAGTACTTC | CASSRWGGSSYEQYF
NA | TRBJ2-1 | TRBV9 | NA | TGTGCCAGCAGCGTAGGTATTAGCGGCGGGGATGAGCAGTTCTTC | CASSVGISGGDEQFF
NA | TRBJ1-2 | TRBV4-3 | TRBD1 | TGCGCCAGCAGCCAAGGGGGACAGGGACAAGGCTATGGCTACACCTTC | CASSQGGQGQGYGYTF
NA | TRBJ2-3 | TRBV28 | TRBD1 | TGTGCCAGCAGTGAATCCGGGACAGGGTTTGATACGCAGTATTTT | CASSESGTGFDTQYF
NA | TRBJ1-3 | TRBV6-6 | TRBD1 | TGTGCCAGCAGTTATTGGACAGGAGTATTGGACACCATATATTTT | CASSYWTGVLDTIYF
NA | TRBJ1-2 | TRBV30 | NA | TGTGCCTGGAGTGTAGGCGGGAGTGTTCCTGGCTACACCTTC | CAWSVGGSVPGYTF
NA | TRBJ1-5 | TRBV7-2 | NA | TGTGCCAGCAGCTACACCACTCAGCCCCAGCATTTT | CASSYTTQPQHF
NA | TRBJ2-1 | TRBV7-2 | NA | TGTGCCAGCAGCCAATCTCTCGCGGGGCTTTTATACAATGAGCAGTTCTTC | CASSQSLAGLLYNEQFF
NA | TRBJ2-7 | TRBV4-1 | TRBD2 | TGCGCCAGCAGCCCAATGACTAGCGGGGGGACCTACGAGCAGTACTTC | CASSPMTSGGTYEQYF
NA | TRBJ1-4 | TRBV6-1 | NA | TGTGCCAGTCACCGACAGGTCGCTAATGAAAAACTGTTTTTT | CASHRQVANEKLFF
NA | TRBJ2-7 | TRBV5-1 | NA | TGCGCCAGTCACACCGGAACCCCAGGAGGCTACGAGCAGTACTTC | CASHTGTPGGYEQYF
NA | TRBJ2-7 | TRBV27 | TRBD1 | TGTGCCAGCAGTTCCCCCCCCACGGACAGGGGCTACGAGCAGTACTTC | CASSSPPTDRGYEQYF
few | TRBJ1-1 | TRBV4-2 | NA | TGTGCCAGCAGCCAAGAGATCAGGGATGACACTGAAGCTTTCTTT | CASSQEIRDDTEAFF
NA | TRBJ2-1 | TRBV9 | NA | TGTGCCAGCAGCGTAGGATCAGAGGGCCTTTTCGGCGAGCAGTTCTTC | CASSVGSEGLFGEQFF
NA | TRBJ2-3 | TRBV28 | TRBD1 | TGTGCCAGCAGTTTACAAACAGGGGAGCAGTATTTT | CASSLQTGEQYF
once | TRBJ2-6 | TRBV19 | NA | TGTGCCAGTAGCGACTATGGGGCCAACGTCCTGACTTTC | CASSDYGANVLTF
NA | TRBJ1-6 | TRBV6-5 | TRBD1 | TGTGCCAGCGCCCCTCGAGGGGGCAGGGGTTCACCCCTCCACTTT | CASAPRGGRGSPLHF
NA | TRBJ2-1 | TRBV19 | NA | TGTGCCAGTAGTCCTCGAGCGAGGGATGAGCAGTTCTTC | CASSPRARDEQFF
NA | TRBJ2-5 | TRBV6-1 | TRBD1 | TGTGCCAGCAGTGAAGACAGGGGGCAGTACCAAGAGACCCAGTACTTC | CASSEDRGQYQETQYF